This TCR beta chain was recovered during a study of shared clonotypes between healthy human individuals. The CDR3 extends over 13 amino acids. Germline-derived CDR1 and CDR2 are SNHLY and FYNNEI. The V end was cut by 9 bases, the J end by 4 bases, with 15 bases between. As defined, naive CD8 cells were CD45RO-negative and positively selected for CCR7, with terminally differentiated effector memory CD45RA+ cells excluded. The repertoire was sequenced with immunoSEQ multiplex PCR; TCRdb's copy has only in-frame clones and lacks some. The top ten hold more than 1.5% of the sample, which has over 2,000,000 clones, over 85% seen once.

Source material: naive CD8+ T cells from PBMCs. This chain uses TRBV2 with TRBJ1-1, with D possibly being TRBD1 (5 bases). This TCR came from a man younger than 35 in good health. Some clones in this sample may be carry-over from other donors' samples. Here the CDR3 reads CARGELAVTEAFF. In DNA form, the CDR3 reads TGTGCCAGGGGGGAGCTGGCAGTCACTGAAGCTTTCTTT.